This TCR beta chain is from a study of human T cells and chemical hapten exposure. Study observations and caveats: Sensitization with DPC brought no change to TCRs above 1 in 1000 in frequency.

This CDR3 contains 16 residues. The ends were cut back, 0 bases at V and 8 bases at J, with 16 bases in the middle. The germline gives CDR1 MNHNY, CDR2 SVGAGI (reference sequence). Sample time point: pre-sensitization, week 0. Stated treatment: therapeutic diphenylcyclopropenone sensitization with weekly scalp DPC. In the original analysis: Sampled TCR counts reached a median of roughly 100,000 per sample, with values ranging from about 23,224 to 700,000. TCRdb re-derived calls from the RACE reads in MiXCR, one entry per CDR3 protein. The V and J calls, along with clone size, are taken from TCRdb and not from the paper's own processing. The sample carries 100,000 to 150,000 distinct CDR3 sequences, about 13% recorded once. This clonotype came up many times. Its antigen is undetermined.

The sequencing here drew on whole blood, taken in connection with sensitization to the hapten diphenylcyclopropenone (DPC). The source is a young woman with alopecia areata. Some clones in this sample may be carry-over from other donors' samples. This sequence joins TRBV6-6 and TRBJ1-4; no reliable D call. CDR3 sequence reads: CASSYSTGPEGEKLFF. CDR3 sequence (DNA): TGTGCCAGCAGTTACTCCACTGGCCCAGAAGGGGAAAAACTGTTTTTT.